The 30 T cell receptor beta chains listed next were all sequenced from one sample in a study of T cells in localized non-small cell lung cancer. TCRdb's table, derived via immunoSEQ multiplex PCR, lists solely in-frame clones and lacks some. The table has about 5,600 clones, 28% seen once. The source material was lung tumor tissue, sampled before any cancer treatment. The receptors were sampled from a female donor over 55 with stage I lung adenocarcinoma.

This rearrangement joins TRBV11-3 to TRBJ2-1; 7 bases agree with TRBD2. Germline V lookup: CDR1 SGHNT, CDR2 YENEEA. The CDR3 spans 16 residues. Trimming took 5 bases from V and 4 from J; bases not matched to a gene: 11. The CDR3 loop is CASSPRGAGSYNEQFF. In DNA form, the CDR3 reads TGTGCCAGCAGCCCGCGGGGAGCGGGGAGTTACAATGAGCAGTTCTTC.

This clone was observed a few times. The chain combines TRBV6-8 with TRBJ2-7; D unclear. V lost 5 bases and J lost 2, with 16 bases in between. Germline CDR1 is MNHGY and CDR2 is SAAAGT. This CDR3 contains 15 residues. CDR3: CASSPRKEPTYEQYF. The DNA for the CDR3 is TGTGCCAGCAGTCCCCGGAAAGAGCCCACCTACGAGCAGTACTTC.

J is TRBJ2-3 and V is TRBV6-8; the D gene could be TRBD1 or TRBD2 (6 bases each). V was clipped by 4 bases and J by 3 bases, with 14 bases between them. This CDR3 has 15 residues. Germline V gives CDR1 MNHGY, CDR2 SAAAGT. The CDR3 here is CASSFSGEATDTQYF. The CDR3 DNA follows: TGTGCCAGCAGTTTCTCAGGGGAGGCGACAGATACGCAGTATTTT.

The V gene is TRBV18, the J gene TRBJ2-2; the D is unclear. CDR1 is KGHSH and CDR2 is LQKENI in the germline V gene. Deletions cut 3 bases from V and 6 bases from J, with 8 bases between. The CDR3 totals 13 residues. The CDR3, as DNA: TGTGCCAGCTCACCCCGGACGCCCGGGGAGCTGTTTTTT. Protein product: CASSPRTPGELFF. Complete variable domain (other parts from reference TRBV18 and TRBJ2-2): NAGVMQNPRHLVRRRGQEARLRCSPMKGHSHVYWYRQLPEEGLKFMVYLQKENIIDESGMPKERFSAEFPKEGPSILRIQQVVRGDSAAYFCASSPRTPGELFFGEGSRLTVL.

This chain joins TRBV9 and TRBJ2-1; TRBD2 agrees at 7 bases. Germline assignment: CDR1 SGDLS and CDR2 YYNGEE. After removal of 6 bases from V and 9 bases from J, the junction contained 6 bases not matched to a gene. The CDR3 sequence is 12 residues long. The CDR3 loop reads CASNRGEGEQFF. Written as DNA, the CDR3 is TGTGCCAGCAACCGGGGGGAGGGTGAGCAGTTCTTC. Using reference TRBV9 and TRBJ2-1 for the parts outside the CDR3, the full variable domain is DSGVTQTPKHLITATGQRVTLRCSPRSGDLSVYWYQQSLDQGLQFLIQYYNGEERAKGNILERFSAQQFPDLHSELNLSSLELGDSALYFCASNRGEGEQFFGPGTRLTVL.

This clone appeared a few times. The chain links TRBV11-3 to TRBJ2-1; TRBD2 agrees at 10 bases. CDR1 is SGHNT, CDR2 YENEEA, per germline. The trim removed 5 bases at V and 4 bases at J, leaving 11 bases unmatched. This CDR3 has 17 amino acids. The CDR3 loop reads CASSITGSGRTYNEQFF. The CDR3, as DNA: TGTGCCAGCAGCATCACAGGTAGCGGGAGGACATACAATGAGCAGTTCTTC.

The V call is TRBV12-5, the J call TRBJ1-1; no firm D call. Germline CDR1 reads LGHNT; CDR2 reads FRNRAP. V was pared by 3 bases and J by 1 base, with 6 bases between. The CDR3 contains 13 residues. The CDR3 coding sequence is TGTGCTAGTGGTTTCTCGGGGAACACTGAAGCTTTCTTT. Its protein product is CASGFSGNTEAFF.

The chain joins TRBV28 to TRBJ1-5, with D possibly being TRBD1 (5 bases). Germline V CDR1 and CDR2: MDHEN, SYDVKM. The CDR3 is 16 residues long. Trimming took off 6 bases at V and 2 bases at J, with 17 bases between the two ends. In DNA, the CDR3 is TGTGCCAGCAGCCGGGGGGGGTCGTTCGGCAATCAGCCCCAGCATTTT. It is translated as CASSRGGSFGNQPQHF.

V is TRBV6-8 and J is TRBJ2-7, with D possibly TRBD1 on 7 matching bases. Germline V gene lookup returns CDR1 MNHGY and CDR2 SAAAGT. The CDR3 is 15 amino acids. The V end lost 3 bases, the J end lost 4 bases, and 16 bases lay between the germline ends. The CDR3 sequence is CASSYRQGGAYEQYF. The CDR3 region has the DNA TGTGCCAGCAGTTATCGGCAGGGGGGCGCTTACGAGCAGTACTTC.

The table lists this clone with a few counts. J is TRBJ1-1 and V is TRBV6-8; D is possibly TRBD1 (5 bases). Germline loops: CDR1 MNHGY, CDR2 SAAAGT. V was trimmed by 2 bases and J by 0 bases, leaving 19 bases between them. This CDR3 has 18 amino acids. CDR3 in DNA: TGTGCCAGCAGTTACCCCCTTGCGGGGCGCCCCATGAACACTGAAGCTTTCTTT. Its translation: CASSYPLAGRPMNTEAFF.

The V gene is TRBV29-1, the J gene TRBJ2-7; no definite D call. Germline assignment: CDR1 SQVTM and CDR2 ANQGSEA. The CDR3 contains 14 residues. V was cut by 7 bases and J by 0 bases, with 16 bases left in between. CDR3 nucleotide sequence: TGCAGCGCTAAAGGAGATGACGGCTCCTACGAGCAGTACTTC. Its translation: CSAKGDDGSYEQYF.

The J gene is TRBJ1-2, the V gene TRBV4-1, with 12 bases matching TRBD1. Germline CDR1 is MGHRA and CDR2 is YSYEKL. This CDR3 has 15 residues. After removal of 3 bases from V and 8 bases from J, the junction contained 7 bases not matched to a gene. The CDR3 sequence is CASSQAGQGARGYTF. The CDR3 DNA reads TGCGCCAGCAGCCAGGCGGGACAGGGGGCTCGAGGCTACACCTTC.

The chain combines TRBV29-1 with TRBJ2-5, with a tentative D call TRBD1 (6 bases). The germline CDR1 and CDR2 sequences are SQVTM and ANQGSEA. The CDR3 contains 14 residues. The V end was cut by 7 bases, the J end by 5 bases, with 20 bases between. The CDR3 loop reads CSARGHKGEETQYF. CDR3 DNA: TGCAGCGCCCGCGGACACAAGGGGGAGGAGACCCAGTACTTC.

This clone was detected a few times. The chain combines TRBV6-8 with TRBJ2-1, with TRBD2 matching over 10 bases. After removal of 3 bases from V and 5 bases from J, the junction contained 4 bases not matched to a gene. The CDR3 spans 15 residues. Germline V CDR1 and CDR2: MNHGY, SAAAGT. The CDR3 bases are TGTGCCAGCAGTTATCAGCTAGCGGGAGACAATGAGCAGTTCTTC. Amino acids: CASSYQLAGDNEQFF.

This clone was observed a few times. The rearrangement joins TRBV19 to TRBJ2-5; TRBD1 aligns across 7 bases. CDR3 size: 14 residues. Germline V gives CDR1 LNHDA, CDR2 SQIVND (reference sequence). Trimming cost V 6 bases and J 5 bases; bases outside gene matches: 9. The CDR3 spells CASSDRAYVETQYF. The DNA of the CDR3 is TGTGCCAGTAGCGACAGGGCGTATGTGGAGACCCAGTACTTC.

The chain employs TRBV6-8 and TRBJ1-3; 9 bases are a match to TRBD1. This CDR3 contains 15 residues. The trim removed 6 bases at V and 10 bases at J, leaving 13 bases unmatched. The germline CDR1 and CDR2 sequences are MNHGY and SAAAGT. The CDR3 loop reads CASSESGTGLATIYF. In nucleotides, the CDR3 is TGTGCCAGCAGCGAATCCGGGACAGGGCTAGCGACCATATATTTT.

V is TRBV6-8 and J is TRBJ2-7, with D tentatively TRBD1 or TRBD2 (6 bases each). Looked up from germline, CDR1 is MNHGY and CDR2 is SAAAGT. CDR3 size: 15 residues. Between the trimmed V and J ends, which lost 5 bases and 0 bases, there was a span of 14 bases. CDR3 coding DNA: TGTGCCAGCAGTCCCCCGGGGGCCCGCTCCTACGAGCAGTACTTC. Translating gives CASSPPGARSYEQYF.

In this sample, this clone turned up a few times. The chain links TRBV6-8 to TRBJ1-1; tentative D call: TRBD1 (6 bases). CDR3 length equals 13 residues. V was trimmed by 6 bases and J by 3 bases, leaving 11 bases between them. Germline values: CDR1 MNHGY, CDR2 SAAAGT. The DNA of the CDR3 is TGTGCCAGCAGCACCAGGACAGACACTGAAGCTTTCTTT. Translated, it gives CASSTRTDTEAFF.

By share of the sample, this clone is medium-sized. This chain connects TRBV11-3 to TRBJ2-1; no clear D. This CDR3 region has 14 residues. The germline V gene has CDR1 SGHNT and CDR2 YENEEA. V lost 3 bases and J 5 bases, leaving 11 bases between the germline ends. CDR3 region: CASSLLSSHNEQFF. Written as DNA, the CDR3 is TGTGCCAGCAGCTTGTTGAGCAGTCACAATGAGCAGTTCTTC. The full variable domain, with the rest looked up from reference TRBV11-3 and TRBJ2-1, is EAGVVQSPRYKIIEKKQPVAFWCNPISGHNTLYWYLQNLGQGPELLIRYENEEAVDDSQLPKDRFSAERLKGVDSTLKIQPAELGDSAVYLCASSLLSSHNEQFFGPGTRLTVL.

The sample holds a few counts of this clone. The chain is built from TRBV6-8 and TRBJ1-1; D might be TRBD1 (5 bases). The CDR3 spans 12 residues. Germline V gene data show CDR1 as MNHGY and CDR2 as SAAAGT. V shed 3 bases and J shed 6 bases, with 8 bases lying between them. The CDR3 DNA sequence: TGTGCCAGCAGTTATAGGGGCTCTGAAGCTTTCTTT. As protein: CASSYRGSEAFF.

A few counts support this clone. The CDR3 loop reads CASSLLLITENSPLHF. The CDR3 nucleotides are TGTGCCAGCAGCCTGCTACTGATCACCGAGAATTCACCCCTCCACTTT. The rearrangement joins TRBV11-3 to TRBJ1-6; no definite D call. V lost 5 bases, J lost 7 bases, and 18 bases lay in between. From germline, CDR1 is SGHNT and CDR2 YENEEA. The CDR3 covers 16 residues.

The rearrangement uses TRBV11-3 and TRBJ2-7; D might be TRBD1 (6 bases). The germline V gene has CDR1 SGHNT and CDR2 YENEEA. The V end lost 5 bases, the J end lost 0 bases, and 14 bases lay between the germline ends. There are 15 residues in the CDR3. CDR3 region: CASSPTGQNSYEQYF. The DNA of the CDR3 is TGTGCCAGCAGCCCCACAGGGCAGAACTCCTACGAGCAGTACTTC.

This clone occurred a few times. Written as DNA, the CDR3 is TGTGCCAGCAGTGTCGAGACAGGGGGCCCTGAAGCTTTCTTT. Its translation: CASSVETGGPEAFF. The chain employs TRBV9 and TRBJ1-1; 10 positions match TRBD1. The ends lost 5 bases at V and 6 bases at J; junction bases unmatched: 7. The length of the CDR3 is 14 residues. CDR1 and CDR2 (germline): SGDLS, YYNGEE.

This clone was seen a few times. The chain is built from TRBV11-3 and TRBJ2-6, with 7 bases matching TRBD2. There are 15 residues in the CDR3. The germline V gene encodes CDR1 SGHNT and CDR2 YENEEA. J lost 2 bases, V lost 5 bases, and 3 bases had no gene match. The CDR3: CASSRGGAGANVLTF. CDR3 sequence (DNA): TGTGCCAGCAGCCGTGGGGGGGCTGGGGCCAACGTCCTGACTTTC.

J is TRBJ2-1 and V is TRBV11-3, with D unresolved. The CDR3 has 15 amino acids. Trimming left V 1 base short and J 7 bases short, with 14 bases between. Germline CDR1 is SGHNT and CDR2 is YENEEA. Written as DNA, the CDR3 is TGTGCCAGCAGCTTAGTGTATCCGGAGACGAATGAGCAGTTCTTC. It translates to CASSLVYPETNEQFF.

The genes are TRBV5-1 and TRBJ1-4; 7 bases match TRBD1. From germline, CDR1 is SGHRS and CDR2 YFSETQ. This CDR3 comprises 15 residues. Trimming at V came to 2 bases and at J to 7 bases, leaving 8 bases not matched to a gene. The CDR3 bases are TGCGCCAGCAGCTTAGGGGGCCGAGAGGGTGAAAAACTGTTTTTT. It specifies CASSLGGREGEKLFF.

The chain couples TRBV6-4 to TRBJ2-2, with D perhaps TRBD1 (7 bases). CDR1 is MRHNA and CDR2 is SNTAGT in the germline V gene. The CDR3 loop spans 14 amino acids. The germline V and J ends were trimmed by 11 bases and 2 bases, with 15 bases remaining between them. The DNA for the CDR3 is TGTGCCGTAACAGGGGCGGGAAACACCGGGGAGCTGTTTTTT. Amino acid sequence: CAVTGAGNTGELFF.

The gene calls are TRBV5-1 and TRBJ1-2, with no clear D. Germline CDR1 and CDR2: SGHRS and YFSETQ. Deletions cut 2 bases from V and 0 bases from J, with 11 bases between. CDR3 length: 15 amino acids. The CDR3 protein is CASSLDAGTNYGYTF. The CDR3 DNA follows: TGCGCCAGCAGCTTAGACGCCGGGACTAACTATGGCTACACCTTC.

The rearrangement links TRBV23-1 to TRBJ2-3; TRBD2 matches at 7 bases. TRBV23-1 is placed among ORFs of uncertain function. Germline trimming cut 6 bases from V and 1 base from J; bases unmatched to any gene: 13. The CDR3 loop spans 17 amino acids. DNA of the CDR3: TGCGCCAGCAGCCAAGAAGTCGGCGGGAGAGGCACAGATACGCAGTATTTT. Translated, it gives CASSQEVGGRGTDTQYF.

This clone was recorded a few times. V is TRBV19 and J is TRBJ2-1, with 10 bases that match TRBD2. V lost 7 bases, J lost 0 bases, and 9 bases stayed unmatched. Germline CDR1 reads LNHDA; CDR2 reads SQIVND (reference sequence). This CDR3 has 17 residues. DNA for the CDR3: TGTGCCAGTACCCCGGGGATAGCGGGAGGCTCCTACAATGAGCAGTTCTTC. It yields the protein CASTPGIAGGSYNEQFF.